A single sample is the source of the 8 T cell receptor beta chains below, sequenced in a study of control samples from healthy donors and cancer patients. The protocol was immunoSEQ multiplex PCR, while the TCRdb copy is restricted to in-frame clones and leaves out a portion. The sample has 150,000 to 200,000 clones; more than 90% are singletons. Sequencing was done on a sample of blood. These receptors all come from a man aged 30-40 years in good health.

The chain links TRBV18 to TRBJ2-7; D is uncertain. Germline CDR1 and CDR2: KGHSH and LQKENI. V gave up 0 bases and J gave up 4 bases, with 16 bases separating them. This CDR3 has 16 residues. The CDR3 spells CASSPPDGRLRYEQYF. DNA of the CDR3: TGTGCCAGCTCACCACCAGACGGACGGTTGAGGTACGAGCAGTACTTC.

This clone appeared once. The V and J genes are TRBV13 and TRBJ1-1; no firm D call. The germline V gene has CDR1 PRHDT and CDR2 FYEKMQ (reference sequence). The CDR3 covers 13 residues. Deletions cut 7 bases from V and 2 bases from J, with 11 bases between. Written as DNA, the CDR3 is TGTGCCAGCACCCCCAAGGACAACACTGAAGCTTTCTTT. Translated, it gives CASTPKDNTEAFF.

This rearrangement joins TRBV5-5 to TRBJ1-5; 7 nucleotides align to TRBD1. After removal of 5 bases from V and 7 bases from J, the junction contained 9 bases not matched to a gene. Germline V gene sequence: CDR1 SGHKS, CDR2 YYEKEE (reference sequence). This CDR3 comprises 14 residues. The CDR3 nucleotides are TGTGCCAGCAGAACAGGGGTAGTAGGCCAGCCCCAGCATTTT. Amino acid sequence: CASRTGVVGQPQHF.

The chain employs TRBV27 and TRBJ1-2, with D uncertain. CDR1 is MNHEY and CDR2 is SMNVEV in the germline V gene (reference sequence). The CDR3 covers 15 residues. Trimming pared 4 bases from V and 5 bases from J, leaving 17 bases between. The CDR3 here is CASSSSGRDGYGYTF. In DNA form, the CDR3 reads TGTGCCAGCAGTTCCTCGGGCCGGGATGGATATGGCTACACCTTC.

The chain has TRBV4-1 and TRBJ2-5, with D possibly TRBD2 on 6 matching bases. In germline, CDR1 is MGHRA, CDR2 YSYEKL. The CDR3 spans 15 residues. V was cut by 0 bases and J by 1 base, with 9 bases left in between. CDR3 in amino acids: CASSQDAGTQETQYF. CDR3 sequence (DNA): TGCGCCAGCAGCCAAGATGCGGGAACCCAAGAGACCCAGTACTTC.

The chain is built from TRBV27 and TRBJ2-7; 8 bases map to TRBD1. The CDR3 has 15 amino acids. The trim removed 4 bases at V and 5 bases at J, leaving 10 bases unmatched. The V gene's germline CDR1 is MNHEY and CDR2 SMNVEV (reference sequence). In DNA form, the CDR3 reads TGTGCCAGCAGTTCGACAGGGGACATTCGGGACGAGCAGTACTTC. Its translation: CASSSTGDIRDEQYF.

The J gene is TRBJ2-7, the V gene TRBV18; D not certain. Looked up from germline, CDR1 is KGHSH and CDR2 is LQKENI. Trimming removed 3 bases from V and 0 bases from J, with 15 bases in between. This CDR3 region has 16 residues. CDR3 in DNA: TGTGCCAGCTCACCGAATCCATTGTCGAGCTCCTACGAGCAGTACTTC. Its protein product is CASSPNPLSSSYEQYF.

Only a few counts were recorded for this clone. The chain uses TRBV3-1 (or the pseudogene TRBV3-2) and TRBJ1-1; D remains unclear. The CDR3 has 12 amino acids. Germline CDR1 LGHDT, CDR2 YNNKEL (reference sequence). V lost 1 base and J 5 bases, leaving 5 bases between the germline ends. CDR3 loop: CASSQADTEAFF. The CDR3, as DNA: TGTGCCAGCAGCCAAGCGGATACTGAAGCTTTCTTT.